The 18 T cell receptor beta chains in this list originate from one sample, sequenced in a study of OX40 agonist ivuxolimab in advanced cancers. Using immunoSEQ multiplex PCR, the repertoire was profiled, and TCRdb retains in-frame clones only, with some absent. Here the sample spans 40,000 or so clones, 85% to 90% being singletons. Sequencing used CD4+ or CD8+ T cells sorted from blood, obtained in a trial of the OX40 agonist ivuxolimab. The receptors originated from an adult with an advanced solid tumor such as melanoma, head and neck, liver or kidney cancer.

The V gene is TRBV5-4, the J gene TRBJ2-5; 7 bases map to TRBD1. The CDR3 contains 15 residues. Germline trimming cut 3 bases from V and 4 bases from J; bases unmatched to any gene: 9. Germline CDR1 reads SGHNT; CDR2 reads YYREEE (reference sequence). The CDR3 DNA sequence: TGTGCCAGCAGCTCCGGGACAGTGGGGGTAGAGACCCAGTACTTC. Translated, it gives CASSSGTVGVETQYF.

The rearrangement uses TRBV10-3 and TRBJ2-2; D call uncertain. Trimming pared 2 bases from V and 8 bases from J, leaving 15 bases between. The CDR3 runs 15 residues. The germline V gene has CDR1 ENHRY and CDR2 SYGVKD. The CDR3 spells CAISEEIPEMGELFF. CDR3 in DNA: TGTGCCATCAGTGAGGAGATTCCTGAAATGGGGGAGCTGTTTTTT.

Comment on this clone: The limits of the CDR3 on the DNA are not certain, so only TCRdb's listed CDR3 is given. The rearrangement uses TRBV28 and TRBJ1-4. A total of 15 residues make up the CDR3, ends included. Germline-derived CDR1 and CDR2 are MDHEN and SYDVKM. The CDR3 is CASSSSGVAGEKLFF.

V and J are TRBV11-2 and TRBJ1-5; 9 bases align to TRBD1. From germline, CDR1 is SGHAT and CDR2 FQNNGV. CDR3 length: 16 residues. The ends lost 4 bases at V and 3 bases at J; junction bases unmatched: 7. CDR3 sequence (DNA): TGTGCCAGCAGCTCCGGGACAGGGCTTACCAATCAGCCCCAGCATTTT. This sequence encodes CASSSGTGLTNQPQHF.

The chain carries TRBV9 and TRBJ1-1; D gene unclear. Germline CDR1 is SGDLS and CDR2 is YYNGEE. Trimming removed 2 bases from V and 4 bases from J, with 9 bases in between. CDR3 length: 13 amino acids. CDR3 in amino acids: CASSVGWSTEAFF. The CDR3 DNA is TGTGCCAGCAGCGTCGGGTGGAGCACTGAAGCTTTCTTT.

Regarding this clone: This sample also contains other DNA sequences that code for the same CDR3. The CDR3 DNA is TGCGCCAGCAGCTTAGGACAGGGTCAAGAGACCCAGTACTTC. This encodes CASSLGQGQETQYF. The chain joins TRBV5-1 to TRBJ2-5, with 8 bases that match TRBD1. Germline CDR1 and CDR2: SGHRS and YFSETQ. The junction had 2 bases not matched to a gene; V was cut back by 2 bases and J by 2 bases. This CDR3 has 14 residues.

The chain combines TRBV4-2 with TRBJ2-3; no definite D call. Germline V lookup: CDR1 LGHNA, CDR2 YNFKEQ. Trimming removed 1 base from V and 9 bases from J, with 11 bases in between. The CDR3 is 13 residues long. For the CDR3, the DNA is TGTGCCAGCAGCCAAGGATCTGCGGAAACGCAGTATTTT. Its translation: CASSQGSAETQYF.

The CDR3 here is CASSAGGSYNEQFF. CDR3 bases: TGTGCCAGCAGCGCAGGGGGATCCTACAATGAGCAGTTCTTC. The chain is built from TRBV7-2 and TRBJ2-1; 7 bases line up with TRBD1. V shed 5 bases, J shed 1 base, and the junction held 2 bases outside the gene matches. CDR3 length: 14 residues. Looked up from germline, CDR1 is SGHTA and CDR2 is FQGNSA.

This chain uses TRBV11-3 with TRBJ2-1; TRBD1 matches 12 bases. Trimming took 7 bases from V and 8 from J; bases not matched to a gene: 6. CDR3 length equals 14 residues. The germline CDR1 and CDR2 sequences are SGHNT and YENEEA. The CDR3 region is CASMGTGGMDEQFF. The CDR3 DNA follows: TGTGCCAGCATGGGGACAGGGGGCATGGATGAGCAGTTCTTC.

This clone was seen a single time. This chain connects TRBV6-1 to TRBJ1-2, with D unclear. Germline lookup yields CDR1 MNHNS and CDR2 SASEGT. The V end lost 2 bases, the J end lost 3 bases, and 7 bases lay between the germline ends. This CDR3 contains 13 residues. The CDR3 sequence: CASSERADYGYTF. The CDR3 region has the DNA TGTGCCAGCAGTGAAAGGGCAGACTATGGCTACACCTTC.

V usage is TRBV7-2 and J usage is TRBJ1-6, with D uncertain. The CDR3 is made up of 17 amino acids. V was trimmed by 6 bases and J by 3 bases, leaving 18 bases between them. CDR1 and CDR2 from the germline V gene are SGHTA and FQGNSA. Here the CDR3 reads CASSILLSGDYNSPLHF. The CDR3 DNA reads TGTGCCAGCAGTATTCTCCTGTCGGGAGACTATAATTCACCCCTCCACTTT.

The table lists this clone with a count of one. The chain employs TRBV27 and TRBJ2-7; 7 bases are a match to TRBD1. Germline CDR1 reads MNHEY; CDR2 reads SMNVEV (reference sequence). The CDR3 runs to 16 residues. Trimming removed 9 bases from V and 2 bases from J; junction bases left unmatched: 16. CDR3 in amino acids: CARVVGGQRSPYEQYF. In DNA form, the CDR3 reads TGTGCCAGGGTGGTAGGGGGCCAACGCTCTCCCTACGAGCAGTACTTC.

The rearrangement uses TRBV28 and TRBJ1-1; D remains ambiguous. The germline V and J ends were trimmed by 10 bases and 3 bases, with 18 bases remaining between them. Germline assignment: CDR1 MDHEN and CDR2 SYDVKM. This CDR3 comprises 14 residues. The chain's CDR3 is CATSTAELHTEAFF. The CDR3 DNA follows: TGTGCCACGTCTACCGCGGAACTGCACACTGAAGCTTTCTTT. The full variable domain, in which reference TRBV28 and TRBJ1-1 provide the parts outside the CDR3, is DVKVTQSSRYLVKRTGEKVFLECVQDMDHENMFWYRQDPGLGLRLIYFSYDVKMKEKGDIPEGYSVSREKKERFSLILESASTNQTSMYLCATSTAELHTEAFFGQGTRLTVV.

The V call is TRBV25-1, the J call TRBJ2-3; D remains unclear. Germline V gene lookup returns CDR1 MGHDK and CDR2 SYGVNS. V was pared by 3 bases and J by 0 bases, with 10 bases between. The CDR3 length is 15 residues. The CDR3 loop is CASSELKSSTDTQYF. Written as DNA, the CDR3 is TGTGCCAGCAGTGAGCTAAAGTCGAGCACAGATACGCAGTATTTT.

The chain has TRBV19 and TRBJ2-3; D gene unclear. The V gene's germline CDR1 is LNHDA and CDR2 SQIVND (reference sequence). The V end was cut by 4 bases, the J end by 4 bases, with 15 bases between. There are 15 residues in the CDR3. The CDR3 sequence is CASSSPGELADTQYF. CDR3 sequence (DNA): TGTGCCAGTAGTAGTCCTGGGGAACTCGCAGATACGCAGTATTTT.

The chain couples TRBV5-1 to TRBJ2-3; D perhaps matches TRBD1 (8 bases). This CDR3 is 14 amino acids long. V lost 3 bases and J 5 bases, leaving 13 bases between the germline ends. The germline gives CDR1 SGHRS, CDR2 YFSETQ. The CDR3 DNA reads TGCGCCAGCAGCTCCACAGGGGGGGGAGATACGCAGTATTTT. Encoded protein: CASSSTGGGDTQYF.

This clone showed up just once. J is TRBJ2-5 and V is TRBV9; the match to TRBD2 covers 7 bases. V shed 0 bases and J 4 bases; nucleotides not matched to a gene: 9. CDR1 and CDR2 (germline): SGDLS, YYNGEE. The CDR3 contains 16 residues. DNA for the CDR3: TGTGCCAGCAGCGTAGGTGGGGCCCAGCGGGGAGAGACCCAGTACTTC. It is translated as CASSVGGAQRGETQYF.

This chain connects TRBV18 to TRBJ1-6, with 10 nucleotides matching TRBD1. The germline CDR1 and CDR2 sequences are KGHSH and LQKENI. The CDR3 consists of 20 residues. Trimming at V came to 2 bases and at J to 10 bases, leaving 20 bases not matched to a gene. The CDR3 sequence is CASSPIGTHYGTGDFSPLHF. CDR3 nucleotide sequence: TGTGCCAGCTCACCAATCGGTACCCACTATGGGACAGGGGATTTCTCACCCCTCCACTTT.